This T cell receptor (beta chain) was sequenced in a study of shared clonotypes between healthy human individuals. Findings of the study overall: Generation probabilities of non-shared clonotypes were lower (relative to those shared by all four donors).

The data were produced by immunoSEQ multiplex PCR, yet TCRdb's version contains in-frame clones alone and is incomplete. Among about 2.4 million clones listed, over 85% were seen once. The donors were all Caucasian adults (living in Nashville, Tennessee). Details on this clone: Its antigen is as yet unknown.

Sequenced input: naive CD4+ T cells from PBMCs. Described subset: CD45RA+ positively selected. The sequence derives from a man younger than 35 in good health. Some clones in this sample may be carry-over from other donors' samples.

DNA of the CDR3: TGTGCCAGCAGCTTGGGCAGAAACCCGGGGGAGTTCTTC. It is translated as CASSLGRNPGEFF. This sequence joins TRBV7-8 and TRBJ2-1; D is possibly TRBD2 (6 bases). This CDR3 is 13 amino acids long. The germline gives CDR1 SGHVS, CDR2 FQNEAQ. Trimming pared 3 bases from V and 14 bases from J, leaving 17 bases between.